This record covers a single T cell receptor (beta chain). Its antigen target is currently unknown. The sample holds no much larger clone one base away, and base qualities are not on file. Library generation was performed with the immunoSEQ multiplex PCR assay. Imported from immuneACCESS, the table was reduced by TCRdb to in-frame sequences with V and J called. These copies leave out some clones; in studies compared against another copy, an unresolved V gene accounts for under half, and the cause of the remainder is not known. The sample records approximately 87,000 clones, approximately 93% of which are singletons. The ten largest make up over 0.95% of the sample. This sample is drawn from a study of control samples from healthy donors and cancer patients (TCRdb year 2020). The germline V gene encodes CDR1 SGHDN and CDR2 FVKESK. The CDR3 has 16 amino acids, counting the end cysteine and phenylalanine. Solely the CDR3 DNA is kept, with 48 bases framed from the first base. At the junction V is shortened by 6 bases and J by 4 bases, with 16 bases in between.

This clonotype was obtained from a woman aged 40 to 50 with lung cancer. Sequencing input: PBMCs. This sequence uses TRBV14 and TRBJ2-6; matching of 5 bases hints at TRBD2 as the D gene. The bases read TGTGCCAGCAGTTCGATCGGGATTTTCGGGGCCAACGTCCTGACTTTC. It is translated as CASSSIGIFGANVLTF.